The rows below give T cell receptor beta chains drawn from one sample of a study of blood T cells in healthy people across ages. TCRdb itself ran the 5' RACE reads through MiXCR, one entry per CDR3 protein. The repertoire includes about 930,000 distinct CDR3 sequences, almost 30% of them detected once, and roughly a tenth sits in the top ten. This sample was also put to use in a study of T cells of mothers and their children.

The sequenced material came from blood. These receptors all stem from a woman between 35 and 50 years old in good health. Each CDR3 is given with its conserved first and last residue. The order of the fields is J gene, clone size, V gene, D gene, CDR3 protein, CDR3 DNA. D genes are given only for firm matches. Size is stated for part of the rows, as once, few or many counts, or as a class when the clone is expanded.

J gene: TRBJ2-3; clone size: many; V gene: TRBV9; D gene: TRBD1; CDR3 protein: CASSTGQVNTDTQYF; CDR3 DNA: TGTGCCAGCAGCACCGGACAGGTAAACACAGATACGCAGTATTTT
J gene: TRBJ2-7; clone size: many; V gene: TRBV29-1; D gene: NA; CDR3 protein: CSVDGSSRGIHEQYF; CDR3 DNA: TGCAGCGTTGATGGGAGTTCCCGGGGGATCCACGAGCAGTACTTC
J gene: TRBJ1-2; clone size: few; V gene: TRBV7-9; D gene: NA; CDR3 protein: CASSRDTDYGYTF; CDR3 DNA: TGTGCCAGCAGCCGGGACACAGACTATGGCTACACCTTC
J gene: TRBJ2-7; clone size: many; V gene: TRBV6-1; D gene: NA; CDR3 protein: CASTAVLGVETVEQYF; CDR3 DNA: TGTGCCAGCACCGCAGTCCTCGGGGTGGAAACCGTCGAGCAGTACTTC
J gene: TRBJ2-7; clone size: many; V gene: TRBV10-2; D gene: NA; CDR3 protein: CASTDGVGPYEQYF; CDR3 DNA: TGCGCCAGCACTGACGGGGTCGGACCCTACGAGCAGTACTTC
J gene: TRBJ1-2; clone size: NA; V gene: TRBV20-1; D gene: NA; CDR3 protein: CSDRNYGYTF; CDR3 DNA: TGCAGTGACAGGAACTATGGCTACACCTTC
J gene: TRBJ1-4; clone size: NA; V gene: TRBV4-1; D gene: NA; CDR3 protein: CASPQGVGEELFF; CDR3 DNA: TGCGCCAGCCCCCAGGGAGTTGGGGAAGAACTGTTTTTT
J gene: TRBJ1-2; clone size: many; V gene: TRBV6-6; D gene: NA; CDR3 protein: CASSPPGSDYGYTF; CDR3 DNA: TGTGCCAGCAGTCCCCCGGGTTCGGACTATGGCTACACCTTC
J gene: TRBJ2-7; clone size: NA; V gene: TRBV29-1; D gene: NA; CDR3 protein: CSASGIGASYEQYF; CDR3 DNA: TGCAGCGCCAGTGGAATAGGAGCCTCCTACGAGCAGTACTTC
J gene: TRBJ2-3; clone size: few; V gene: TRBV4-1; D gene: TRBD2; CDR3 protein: CASSQVGTSITDTQYF; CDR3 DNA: TGCGCCAGCAGCCAAGTGGGGACTAGCATCACAGATACGCAGTATTTT
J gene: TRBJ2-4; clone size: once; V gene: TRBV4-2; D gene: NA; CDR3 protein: CASSQDGNIQYF; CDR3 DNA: TGTGCCAGCAGCCAAGACGGAAACATTCAGTACTTC
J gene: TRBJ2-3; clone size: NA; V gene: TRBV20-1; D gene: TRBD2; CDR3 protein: CSARDLAGGNPGQYF; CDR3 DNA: TGCAGTGCTAGAGATCTGGCGGGGGGCAACCCGGGGCAGTATTTT
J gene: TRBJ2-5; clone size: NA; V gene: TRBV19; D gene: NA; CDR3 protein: CASGIWAGYQETQYF; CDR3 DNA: TGTGCCAGTGGTATATGGGCGGGGTACCAAGAGACCCAGTACTTC
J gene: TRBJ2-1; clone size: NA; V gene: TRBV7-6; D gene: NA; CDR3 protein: CASSVLGTSYNEQFF; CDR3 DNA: TGTGCCAGCTCGGTTCTCGGGACGTCCTACAATGAGCAGTTCTTC
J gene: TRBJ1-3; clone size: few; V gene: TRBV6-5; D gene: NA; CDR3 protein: CASSFSRQVAPHGNTIYF; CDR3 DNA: TGTGCCAGCAGTTTTTCAAGACAGGTGGCCCCCCATGGAAACACCATATATTTT
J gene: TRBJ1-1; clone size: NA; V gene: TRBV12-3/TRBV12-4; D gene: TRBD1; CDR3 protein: CASRSQGANTEAFF; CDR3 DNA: TGTGCCAGCAGATCACAGGGGGCGAACACTGAAGCTTTCTTT
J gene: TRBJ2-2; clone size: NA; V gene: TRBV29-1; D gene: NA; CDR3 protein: CSVVRGTGELFF; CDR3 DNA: TGCAGCGTTGTGAGAGGGACCGGGGAGCTGTTTTTT
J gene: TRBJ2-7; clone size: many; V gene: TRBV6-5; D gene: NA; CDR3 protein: CATTGDSPPYEQYF; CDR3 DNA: TGTGCCACCACGGGGGACAGCCCGCCCTACGAGCAGTACTTC
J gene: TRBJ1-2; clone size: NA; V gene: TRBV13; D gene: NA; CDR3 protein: CASSPSAEVNYGYTF; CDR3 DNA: TGTGCCAGCAGCCCGTCGGCAGAAGTCAACTATGGCTACACCTTC
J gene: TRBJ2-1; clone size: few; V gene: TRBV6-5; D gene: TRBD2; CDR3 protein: CASSITGGRNEQFF; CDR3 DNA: TGTGCCAGCAGTATTACGGGGGGGCGGAATGAGCAGTTCTTC
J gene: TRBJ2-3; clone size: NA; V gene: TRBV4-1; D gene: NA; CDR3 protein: CASSQDPGGVGTGTQYF; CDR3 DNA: TGCGCCAGCAGCCAAGATCCCGGCGGGGTTGGCACAGGTACGCAGTATTTT
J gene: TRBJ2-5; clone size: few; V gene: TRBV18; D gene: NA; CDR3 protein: CASSPPKETQYF; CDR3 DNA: TGTGCCAGCTCACCACCTAAAGAGACCCAGTACTTC
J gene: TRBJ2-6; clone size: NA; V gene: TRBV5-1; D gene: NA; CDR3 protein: CASSLEVGDSGANVLTF; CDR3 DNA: TGCGCCAGCAGCCTGGAGGTAGGGGACTCTGGGGCCAACGTCCTGACTTTC
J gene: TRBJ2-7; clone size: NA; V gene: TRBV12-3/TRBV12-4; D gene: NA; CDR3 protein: CASSSGHRYEQYF; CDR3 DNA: TGTGCCAGCAGTTCTGGACACCGATACGAGCAGTACTTC
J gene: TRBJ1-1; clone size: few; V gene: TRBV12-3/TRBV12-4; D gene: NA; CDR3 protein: CASRGEQVKAFF; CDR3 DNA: TGTGCCAGCAGAGGGGAACAGGTGAAGGCTTTCTTT
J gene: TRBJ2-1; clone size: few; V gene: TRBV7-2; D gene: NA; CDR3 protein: CASNSTTRDNEQFF; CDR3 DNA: TGTGCCAGCAACTCGACGACAAGAGACAATGAGCAGTTCTTC
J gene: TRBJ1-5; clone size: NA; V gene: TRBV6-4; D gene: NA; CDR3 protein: CASSVEENQPQHF; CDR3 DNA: TGTGCCAGCAGTGTAGAGGAAAATCAGCCCCAGCATTTT
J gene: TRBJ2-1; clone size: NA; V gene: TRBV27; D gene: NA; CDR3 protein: CASSLAGSYEQFF; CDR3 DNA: TGTGCCAGCAGTTTAGCAGGCTCCTACGAGCAGTTCTTC
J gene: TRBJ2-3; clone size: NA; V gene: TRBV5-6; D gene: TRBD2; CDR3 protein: CASSGASGAPRTDTQYF; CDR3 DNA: TGTGCCAGCAGCGGGGCTAGCGGGGCCCCTCGCACAGATACGCAGTATTTT
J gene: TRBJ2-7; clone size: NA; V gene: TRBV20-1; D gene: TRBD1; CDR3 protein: CSASPTGIRNEQYF; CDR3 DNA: TGCAGTGCTAGCCCGACAGGGATTCGAAACGAGCAGTACTTC
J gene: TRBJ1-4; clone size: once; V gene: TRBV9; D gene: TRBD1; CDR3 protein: CASSGTGDLEKLFF; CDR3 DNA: TGTGCCAGCAGCGGAACAGGGGATTTGGAAAAACTGTTTTTT
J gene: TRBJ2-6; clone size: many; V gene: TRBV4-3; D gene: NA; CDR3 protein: CASSQGAFSGANVLTF; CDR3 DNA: TGCGCCAGCAGCCAAGGGGCGTTCTCTGGGGCCAACGTCCTGACTTTC
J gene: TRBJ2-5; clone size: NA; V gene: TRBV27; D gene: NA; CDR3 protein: CASSEQVFTYNEQYF; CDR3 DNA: TGTGCCAGCAGTGAGCAGGTTTTTACCTACAATGAGCAGTACTTC
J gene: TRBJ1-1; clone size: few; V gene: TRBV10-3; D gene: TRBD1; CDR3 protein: CAISVGQAENTEAFF; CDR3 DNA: TGTGCCATCAGTGTAGGACAGGCTGAGAACACTGAAGCTTTCTTT
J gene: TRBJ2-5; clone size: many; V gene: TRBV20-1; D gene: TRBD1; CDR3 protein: CSARKDRGDRQETQYF; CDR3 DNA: TGCAGTGCTAGAAAGGACAGGGGAGATCGCCAAGAAACCCAGTACTTC
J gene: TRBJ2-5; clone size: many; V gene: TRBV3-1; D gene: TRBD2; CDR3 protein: CASSQGSGLAGREAQYF; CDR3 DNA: TGTGCCAGCAGCCAAGGGTCGGGACTAGCGGGGAGGGAAGCCCAGTACTTC
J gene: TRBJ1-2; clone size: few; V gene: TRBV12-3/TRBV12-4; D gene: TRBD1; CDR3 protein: CASSLTGDVGYTF; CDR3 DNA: TGTGCCAGCAGTTTGACAGGGGACGTTGGCTACACCTTC
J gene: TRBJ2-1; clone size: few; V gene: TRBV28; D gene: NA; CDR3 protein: CASTTNGNEQFF; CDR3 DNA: TGTGCCAGCACCACCAACGGGAATGAGCAGTTCTTC
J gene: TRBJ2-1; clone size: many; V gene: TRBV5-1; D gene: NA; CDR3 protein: CASSFDSSYNEQFF; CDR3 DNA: TGTGCCAGCAGTTTTGATTCCTCCTACAATGAGCAGTTCTTC
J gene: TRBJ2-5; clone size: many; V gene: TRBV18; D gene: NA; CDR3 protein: CASSPWAVQETQYF; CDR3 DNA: TGTGCCAGCTCACCCTGGGCAGTCCAAGAGACCCAGTACTTC
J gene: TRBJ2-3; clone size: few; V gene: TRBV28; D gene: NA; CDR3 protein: CASSSASYTDTQYF; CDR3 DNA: TGTGCCAGCAGTTCGGCTAGTTACACAGATACGCAGTATTTT
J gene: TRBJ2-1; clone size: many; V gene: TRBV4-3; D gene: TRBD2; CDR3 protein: CASSQGGLAGDDSSYNEQFF; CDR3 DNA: TGCGCCAGCAGCCAAGGGGGACTAGCGGGGGACGATAGCTCCTACAATGAGCAGTTCTTC
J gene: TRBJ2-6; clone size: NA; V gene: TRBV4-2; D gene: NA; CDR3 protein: CASSQDGGENSGANVLTF; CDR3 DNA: TGTGCCAGCAGCCAAGACGGCGGCGAGAACTCTGGGGCCAACGTCCTGACTTTC
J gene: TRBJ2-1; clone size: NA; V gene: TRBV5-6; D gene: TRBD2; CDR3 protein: CASSFRRGGHNEQVF; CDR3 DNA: TGTGCCAGCAGCTTCCGGCGGGGGGGACACAATGAGCAGGTCTTC
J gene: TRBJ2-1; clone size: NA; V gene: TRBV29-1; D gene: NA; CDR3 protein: CSVEGDLGYEQFF; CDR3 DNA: TGCAGCGTTGAGGGGGACCTCGGTTATGAGCAGTTCTTC
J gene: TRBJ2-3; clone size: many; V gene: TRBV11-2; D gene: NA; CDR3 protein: CASRRLYTDTQYF; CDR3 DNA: TGTGCCAGCAGGAGACTGTACACAGATACGCAGTATTTT